The 13 T cell receptor beta chains given below trace back to one sample, sequenced in a study of sequential checkpoint blockade in melanoma (dated by TCRdb to between 2018 and 2021). Library construction relied on the immunoSEQ multiplex PCR assay. The table comes from immuneACCESS by way of TCRdb, which keeps in-frame sequences with V and J called. Part of the clones is missing from these tables; in studies checked, under half for an unresolved V gene and the rest for unknown reasons. For this sample the table gives more than 9,500 clones, of which 20% to 30% were detected only once. About 15% of the sample belongs to the ten largest clones. The sample's treatment or condition label, decoded: randomized to nivolumab then ipilimumab (arm A) or the reverse (arm B). The input for sequencing was tumor tissue (inferred from file names), taken from a patient given nivolumab and ipilimumab in sequence. The receptors stem from a human donor with melanoma.

In its sample, this clone was seen a few times. DNA for the CDR3: TGTGCCAGCTCAAATCCGGGAGGGATCAATGAGCAGTTCTTC. This codes for CASSNPGGINEQFF. V and J are TRBV18 and TRBJ2-1; 8 bases match TRBD2. Trimming took 5 bases from V and 6 from J; bases not matched to a gene: 6. This CDR3 is 14 amino acids long. Looked up from germline, CDR1 is KGHSH and CDR2 is LQKENI.

This clone appeared a few times. The rearrangement uses TRBV30 and TRBJ1-6; the match to TRBD1 covers 11 bases. The CDR3 contains 14 residues. The trim removed 8 bases at V and 10 bases at J, leaving 10 bases unmatched. Germline V gene sequence: CDR1 GTSNPN, CDR2 SVGIG (reference sequence). The CDR3 bases are TGTGCCAGTAACACCGGGACAGGGGGATCACCCCTCCACTTT. Translated, it gives CASNTGTGGSPLHF.

J is TRBJ1-2 and V is TRBV29-1; D is ambiguous. Germline V gives CDR1 SQVTM, CDR2 ANQGSEA. The CDR3 sequence is 12 residues long. V lost 4 bases and J lost 2, with 8 bases in between. This CDR3 reads CSVGSGNYGYTF. DNA of the CDR3: TGCAGCGTTGGGTCGGGAAACTATGGCTACACCTTC.

This chain uses TRBV30 with TRBJ2-1; D is uncertain. Germline V gene lookup returns CDR1 GTSNPN and CDR2 SVGIG (reference sequence). Trimming stripped 0 bases from V and 5 bases from J, with 8 bases between. The CDR3 runs 13 residues. CDR3 sequence (DNA): TGTGCCTGGAGTGTTGTAGTAGACAATGAGCAGTTCTTC. Translating it yields CAWSVVVDNEQFF.

CDR3 in DNA: TGTGCCAGCAGTAAGGGCAGCGGCAATCAGCCCCAGCATTTT. Protein product: CASSKGSGNQPQHF. This chain links TRBV25-1 with TRBJ1-5; D is unresolved. V lost 5 bases and J lost 2, with 10 bases in between. The V gene's germline CDR1 is MGHDK and CDR2 SYGVNS. The CDR3 totals 14 residues.

Relative to its sample, this clone is medium-sized (0.01 to 0.1%). This chain links TRBV19 with TRBJ2-7, with D possibly called TRBD1 or TRBD2 (5 bases each). CDR3 length: 13 amino acids. Trimming left V 3 bases short and J 1 base short, with 7 bases between. In germline, CDR1 is LNHDA, CDR2 SQIVND (reference sequence). CDR3 sequence: CASSMWGSYEQYF. CDR3 bases: TGTGCCAGTAGTATGTGGGGGTCCTACGAGCAGTACTTC.

This chain links TRBV29-1 with TRBJ2-3; TRBD2 aligns across 13 bases. This CDR3 has 14 amino acids. Germline V gene data show CDR1 as SQVTM and CDR2 as ANQGSEA. The V and J ends lost 6 bases and 7 bases, in that order; junction bases with no gene match: 7. The chain's CDR3 is CSVRTSGSWNTQYF. The CDR3 region has the DNA TGCAGCGTCCGGACTAGCGGGAGCTGGAATACGCAGTATTTT.

The chain recombines TRBV18 with TRBJ1-5, with D unresolved. Germline CDR1 and CDR2: KGHSH and LQKENI. The CDR3 loop spans 13 amino acids. V lost 3 bases, J lost 10 bases, and 13 bases lay in between. This CDR3 reads CASSPTYQEPQHF. CDR3 sequence (DNA): TGTGCCAGCTCACCCACCTACCAGGAACCCCAGCATTTT. Variable domain in full (rest from reference TRBV18 and TRBJ1-5): NAGVMQNPRHLVRRRGQEARLRCSPMKGHSHVYWYRQLPEEGLKFMVYLQKENIIDESGMPKERFSAEFPKEGPSILRIQQVVRGDSAAYFCASSPTYQEPQHFGDGTRLSIL.

The rearrangement joins TRBV28 to TRBJ1-5; perhaps TRBD1 as D (6 bases). CDR1 and CDR2 (germline): MDHEN, SYDVKM. The CDR3 loop spans 15 amino acids. Trimming took 8 bases from V and 0 from J, leaving 14 bases between them. The CDR3 region has the DNA TGTGCCAGCTTACAGGGAGGGCTTAGCAATCAGCCCCAGCATTTT. Protein sequence: CASLQGGLSNQPQHF.

The table lists this clone with many counts. The chain employs TRBV7-1 and TRBJ2-7; D may be TRBD1 or TRBD2 (6 bases each). TRBV7-1 is classed as an ORF, of uncertain function. The germline V and J ends were trimmed by 4 bases and 5 bases, with 12 bases remaining between them. The CDR3 contains 13 residues. For the CDR3, the DNA is TGTGCCAGCAGCTTACGGGGGCAGGACGAGCAGTACTTC. It codes for CASSLRGQDEQYF.

This clone was recorded once. This chain links TRBV29-1 with TRBJ2-7; 7 bases align to TRBD1. Germline CDR1 SQVTM, CDR2 ANQGSEA. This CDR3 has 18 amino acids. Losses at the gene ends were 0 bases for V and 3 bases for J; bases not matched to a gene: 17. The CDR3 spells CSVEERVQGVDLVYEQYF. The CDR3 bases are TGCAGCGTTGAAGAGCGGGTGCAGGGGGTAGATTTGGTCTACGAGCAGTACTTC.

This clone was counted a few times. The DNA is left out, because the CDR3 cannot be placed on it with certainty; the CDR3 is given as TCRdb lists it. The chain joins TRBV1 to TRBJ1-1; the listed D gene, TRBD1, was not tested against the DNA. TRBV1 is a documented pseudogene. The CDR3 extends over 16 residues, inclusive of both ends. CDR3 loop: CASSQVGEGARTEAFF.

This clone came up a few times. This chain joins TRBV6-8 and TRBJ1-1; D perhaps matches TRBD1 (6 bases). V gave up 5 bases and J gave up 0 bases, with 10 bases separating them. Germline CDR1 and CDR2: MNHGY and SAAAGT. The CDR3 is 14 residues long. The CDR3 DNA reads TGTGCCAGCAGTGACTACAGGGTGAACACTGAAGCTTTCTTT. Protein sequence: CASSDYRVNTEAFF.